The 20 T cell receptor beta chains below all came from one sample that was sequenced in a study of T cell repertoires in cytomegalovirus infection. These receptors have no known antigen. TCRdb called the reads again in MiXCR, with one record for every CDR3 protein. Here the sample spans about 900,000 distinct CDR3 sequences, roughly 30% being singletons. The sample was cultured CD8+ T cells from PBMCs, taken from culture after CMV antigen stimulation. These receptor sequences come from a human donor in good health (CMV status not recorded). Some clones in this sample may be carry-over from other donors' samples.

The V and J genes are TRBV20-1 and TRBJ2-3; tentatively, D is TRBD1 or TRBD2 (6 bases each). Trimming took 0 bases from V and 3 from J, leaving 19 bases between them. CDR1 and CDR2 (germline): DFQATT, SNEGSKA (reference sequence). The CDR3 runs to 17 residues. The CDR3 loop reads CSARERPRGRLTDTQYF. The CDR3 bases are TGCAGTGCTAGAGAAAGGCCCCGGGGGCGCCTTACAGATACGCAGTATTTT.

Ten or more counts support this clonotype. The V gene is TRBV7-6, the J gene TRBJ2-1; TRBD2 might be the D (5 bases). The germline V gene has CDR1 SGHVS and CDR2 FNYEAQ. CDR3 length: 15 amino acids. V lost 2 bases to trimming and J lost 5 bases, with 13 bases between them. The CDR3 coding sequence is TGTGCCAGCAGCTTATCAAGCGGTGTTAACAATGAGCAGTTCTTC. Translated, it gives CASSLSSGVNNEQFF. Based on the CDR3 plus reference TRBV7-6 and TRBJ2-1, the full variable domain is GAGVSQSPRYKVTKRGQDVALRCDPISGHVSLYWYRQALGQGPEFLTYFNYEAQQDKSGLPNDRFSAERPEGSISTLTIQRTEQRDSAMYRCASSLSSGVNNEQFFGPGTRLTVL.

The chain has TRBV6-2 or TRBV6-3 and TRBJ1-1; 7 bases line up with TRBD1. With V trimmed by 3 bases and J by 1 base, 11 bases remained unmatched. Germline V CDR1 and CDR2: MNHEY, SVGEGT. This CDR3 spans 17 amino acids. Here the CDR3 DNA reads TGTGCCAGCAGTTATACCGACAGGGAGGTGTGGAACACTGAAGCTTTCTTT. Its translation: CASSYTDREVWNTEAFF.

This clonotype showed up just a few times. The chain employs TRBV27 and TRBJ1-5, with no clear D. Trimming left V 6 bases short and J 7 bases short, with 13 bases between. CDR1 is MNHEY and CDR2 is SMNVEV in the germline V gene (reference sequence). This CDR3 is 13 amino acids long. The CDR3: CASSPNPPQPQHF. DNA of the CDR3: TGTGCCAGCAGCCCAAATCCACCCCAGCCCCAGCATTTT.

This clonotype was counted ten times or more. V gene TRBV6-2 or TRBV6-3 combines with J gene TRBJ2-1, with 8 bases matching TRBD1. Losses at the gene ends were 4 bases for V and 7 bases for J; bases not matched to a gene: 12. CDR1 is MNHEY, CDR2 SVGEGT, per germline. The CDR3 runs to 16 residues. The chain's CDR3 is CASSSTTGVMRNEQFF. The CDR3 DNA is TGTGCCAGCAGTTCAACGACAGGGGTGATGAGGAATGAGCAGTTCTTC.

The chain is built from TRBV2 and TRBJ2-1; 9 nucleotides match TRBD2. The CDR3 spans 17 residues. The trim removed 6 bases at V and 4 bases at J, leaving 13 bases unmatched. The V gene's germline CDR1 is SNHLY and CDR2 FYNNEI. CDR3 loop: CASSSRAGGPQYNEQFF. CDR3 nucleotide sequence: TGTGCCAGCAGCTCCCGGGCGGGGGGGCCACAATACAATGAGCAGTTCTTC.

The chain couples TRBV4-3 to TRBJ2-1; 9 bases are shared with TRBD1. There are 15 residues in the CDR3. Germline trimming cut 4 bases from V and 7 bases from J; bases unmatched to any gene: 8. From germline, CDR1 is LGHNA and CDR2 YSLEER. CDR3 loop: CASSPYRTGVNEQFF. Written as DNA, the CDR3 is TGCGCCAGCAGCCCCTACAGGACAGGGGTTAATGAGCAGTTCTTC.

This sequence joins TRBV7-9 and TRBJ1-1; D perhaps matches TRBD1 (6 bases). In germline, CDR1 is SEHNR, CDR2 FQNEAQ (reference sequence). Trimming took 5 bases from V and 0 from J, leaving 19 bases between them. The CDR3 runs to 17 residues. The CDR3 is CASSPRMTGGMNTEAFF. DNA for the CDR3: TGTGCCAGCAGCCCTCGAATGACAGGAGGGATGAACACTGAAGCTTTCTTT.

This chain links TRBV12-3 or TRBV12-4 with TRBJ2-5, with 7 bases fitting TRBD1. V gave up 1 base and J gave up 2 bases; unmatched junction bases: 7. The CDR3 runs 16 residues. The DNA for the CDR3 is TGTGCCAGCAGTTTAGAAGGGGGCTTGGGGCAAGAGACCCAGTACTTC. Its translation: CASSLEGGLGQETQYF.

This clonotype was observed at least ten times. This chain uses TRBV19 with TRBJ1-1; no definite D call. Between the trimmed V and J ends, which lost 2 bases and 7 bases, there was a span of 8 bases. CDR1 is LNHDA, CDR2 SQIVND, per germline (reference sequence). There are 12 residues in the CDR3. Here the CDR3 DNA reads TGTGCCAGTAGTATATCCCTTAGTGAAGCTTTCTTT. Its protein is CASSISLSEAFF. Filled out from reference TRBV19 and TRBJ1-1, the complete variable domain reads DGGITQSPKYLFRKEGQNVTLSCEQNLNHDAMYWYRQDPGQGLRLIYYSQIVNDFQKGDIAEGYSVSREKKESFPLTVTSAQKNPTAFYLCASSISLSEAFFGQGTRLTVV.

A note on this clonotype: A much bigger clone sits one base away, suggesting this may be a read error. V and J are TRBV6-1 and TRBJ2-7, with 8 bases matching TRBD1. Looked up from germline, CDR1 is MNHNS and CDR2 is SASEGT. The CDR3 covers 12 residues. CDR3 DNA: TGTGTCAGCAGGACAGGGACCTACGAGCAGTACGTC. Protein: CVSRTGTYEQYV.

The rearrangement joins TRBV6-1 to TRBJ2-5; weak D call: TRBD1 (6 bases). Germline V CDR1 and CDR2: MNHNS, SASEGT. Trimming cost V 4 bases and J 2 bases, with 14 bases left between them. The CDR3 runs 15 residues. The CDR3 DNA is TGTGCCAGCAGTGCCCCATGGACAGCTCAAGAGACCCAGTACTTC. Translation gives CASSAPWTAQETQYF.

Details on this clonotype: The junction and the germline gene differ at one end; a read error may be behind it. The rearrangement links TRBV7-7 to TRBJ2-3; 13 nucleotides line up with TRBD2. The germline V gene encodes CDR1 SSHAT and CDR2 FNYEAQ (reference sequence). This CDR3 spans 15 amino acids. CDR3 sequence (DNA): TGTGCTAGCAGCTACACTAGCGGGGGGGAGGATACGCAGTATTTT. Residues: CASSYTSGGEDTQYF.

This clonotype has a count of ten or more. The J gene is TRBJ1-1, the V gene TRBV7-2, with 7 positions matching TRBD1. Trimming cost V 6 bases and J 5 bases; bases outside gene matches: 12. This CDR3 has 15 amino acids. The germline V gene has CDR1 SGHTA and CDR2 FQGNSA. CDR3 residues: CASSPRKGANTEAFF. Written as DNA, the CDR3 is TGTGCCAGCAGTCCCCGAAAGGGGGCGAATACTGAAGCTTTCTTT.

To note about this clonotype: A read error may produce the germline difference seen at one junction end. The CDR3 is CASSLVGGTESFF. CDR3 coding DNA: TGTGCCAGCAGCCTCGTCGGCGGCACTGAATCTTTCTTT. The rearrangement joins TRBV5-4 to TRBJ1-1; D is ambiguous. The CDR3 is 13 amino acids. CDR1 is SGHNT, CDR2 YYREEE, per germline (reference sequence).

This clonotype has ten or more counts. The chain is built from TRBV7-9 and TRBJ2-7, with a tentative D call TRBD1 (6 bases). From germline, CDR1 is SEHNR and CDR2 FQNEAQ (reference sequence). Trimming removed 5 bases at V and 3 bases at J, with 14 bases between. This CDR3 region has 14 residues. CDR3 residues: CASSLRDISYEQYF. CDR3 coding DNA: TGTGCCAGCAGCCTTCGGGACATCAGCTACGAGCAGTACTTC.

This clonotype was detected only a few times. The rearrangement links TRBV11-1 to TRBJ2-2; D not resolved. The CDR3 spans 14 residues. Germline CDR1 is SGHAT and CDR2 is FQDESV (reference sequence). Trimming took off 1 base at V and 4 bases at J, with 7 bases between the two ends. The CDR3 sequence is CASSLGVTTGELFF. The CDR3 nucleotides are TGTGCCAGCAGCTTAGGGGTTACCACCGGGGAGCTGTTTTTT.

This clonotype was observed a handful of times. This chain's CDR3 is CSARHYGYTF. CDR3 sequence (DNA): TGCAGTGCGAGACACTATGGCTACACCTTC. J is TRBJ1-2 and V is TRBV20-1; D is undetermined. Per germline, CDR1 DFQATT and CDR2 SNEGSKA (reference sequence). CDR3 size: 10 residues. Trimming took off 6 bases at V and 3 bases at J, with 5 bases between the two ends.

As to this clonotype: The junction departs from germline at one end; a sequencing error may be responsible. The gene calls are TRBV19 and TRBJ2-5; D uncertain. The CDR3 extends over 11 amino acids. The germline gives CDR1 LNHDA, CDR2 SQIVND (reference sequence). The CDR3 loop is CASSPRPRRGF. The CDR3 coding sequence is TGTGCCAGTAGTCCACGGCCTCGTCGAGGCTTC.

Here the CDR3 DNA reads TGTGCCATCAGTGACGAGGGGGGGCGCACCAAGCAGTTCTTC. Translating gives CAISDEGGRTKQFF. V and J are TRBV10-3 and TRBJ2-1; D is possibly TRBD2 (7 bases). This CDR3 contains 14 residues. Germline CDR1 and CDR2: ENHRY and SYGVKD. V was pared by 3 bases and J by 11 bases, with 17 bases between.